The 19 T cell receptor beta chains reported below all come from one sample, sequenced in a study of cytotoxic CD8 clonotypes in ibrutinib-treated CLL. Libraries were prepared by immunoSEQ multiplex PCR; TCRdb keeps only in-frame clonotypes and omits some of them. The table lists 150,000 to 200,000 clones, about 88% of them singletons, with 3% to 3.5% in the top ten. Sequences were derived from PBMCs, sampled at disease progression, from a patient treated with ibrutinib. These receptors were obtained from a human donor with chronic lymphocytic leukemia.

This sequence joins TRBV28 and TRBJ1-1; 8 nucleotides line up with TRBD1. The CDR3 has 16 residues. Germline-derived CDR1 and CDR2 are MDHEN and SYDVKM. V was pared by 3 bases and J by 1 base, with 7 bases of the junction left unmatched. Here the CDR3 reads CASSLARTGKNTEAFF. The CDR3 nucleotides are TGTGCCAGCAGTTTGGCCCGGACAGGGAAGAACACTGAAGCTTTCTTT.

In this sample, this clone turned up once. The rearrangement uses TRBV19 and TRBJ2-1, with D tentatively TRBD1 or TRBD2 (5 bases each). CDR1 is LNHDA and CDR2 is SQIVND in the germline V gene (reference sequence). The CDR3 sequence is 15 residues long. V lost 6 bases, J lost 5 bases, and 17 bases lay in between. In nucleotides, the CDR3 is TGTGCCAGTAGCTCTGGGGGTACTGGGAACAATGAGCAGTTCTTC. Translating it yields CASSSGGTGNNEQFF.

In this sample, this clone turned up once. The chain carries TRBV5-6 and TRBJ2-7; 9 bases align to TRBD2. Germline trimming cut 4 bases from V and 4 bases from J; bases unmatched to any gene: 9. Germline loops: CDR1 SGHDT, CDR2 YYEEEE. CDR3 length equals 15 residues. The CDR3 bases are TGTGCCAGCAGCACCTTTAGCGGGAGTATGTACGAGCAGTACTTC. Its translation is CASSTFSGSMYEQYF.

V gene TRBV7-2 combines with J gene TRBJ2-6; D remains ambiguous. V lost 1 base and J 0 bases, leaving 7 bases between the germline ends. Germline CDR1 SGHTA, CDR2 FQGNSA. CDR3 length equals 16 residues. CDR3 DNA sequence: TGTGCCAGCAGCTTAGTCCCCAACTCTGGGGCCAACGTCCTGACTTTC. Translation gives CASSLVPNSGANVLTF.

The chain has TRBV10-1 and TRBJ2-3; the D is unclear. Germline V gene data show CDR1 as WNHNN and CDR2 as SYGVQD (reference sequence). V lost 0 bases and J 6 bases, leaving 7 bases between the germline ends. This CDR3 is built from 13 residues. The CDR3 DNA reads TGCGCCAGCAGTGAGTCGATCGCCGATACGCAGTATTTT. This encodes CASSESIADTQYF.

The chain joins TRBV6-5 to TRBJ2-2, with a possible D match to TRBD1 (6 bases). CDR3 size: 13 residues. Germline loops: CDR1 MNHEY, CDR2 SVGAGI. V gave up 6 bases and J gave up 2 bases, with 7 bases separating them. This chain's CDR3 is CASRDRNTGELFF. The CDR3 coding sequence is TGTGCCAGCAGGGACAGAAACACCGGGGAGCTGTTTTTT.

The chain has TRBV27 and TRBJ2-7; D perhaps matches TRBD2 (6 bases). The V end was cut by 5 bases, the J end by 6 bases, with 17 bases between. Per the germline V gene, CDR1 is MNHEY and CDR2 is SMNVEV (reference sequence). CDR3 length equals 14 residues. CDR3 amino acids: CASSRDWEAPEQYF. The CDR3 DNA sequence: TGTGCCAGCAGTAGGGACTGGGAGGCCCCCGAGCAGTACTTC.

The chain combines TRBV28 with TRBJ1-3, with a weak D call TRBD1 (5 bases). CDR3 length equals 15 residues. Trimming took 1 base from V and 2 from J, leaving 9 bases between them. From germline, CDR1 is MDHEN and CDR2 SYDVKM. CDR3 coding DNA: TGTGCCAGCAGTTTATCAGGGAATCCTGGAAACACCATATATTTT. It translates to CASSLSGNPGNTIYF.

The CDR3 spells CASRYLVHEQFF. DNA of the CDR3: TGTGCCAGCCGCTATTTAGTCCATGAGCAGTTCTTC. The chain combines TRBV2 with TRBJ2-1, with unresolved D. V gave up 8 bases and J gave up 8 bases, with 13 bases separating them. The CDR3 extends over 12 amino acids. Germline V lookup: CDR1 SNHLY, CDR2 FYNNEI.

The chain carries TRBV7-9 and TRBJ1-5, with D unclear. CDR1 and CDR2 from the germline V gene are SEHNR and FQNEAQ (reference sequence). CDR3 length: 15 amino acids. V dropped 1 base and J dropped 3 bases, with 10 bases sitting between them. This CDR3 reads CASSLVPGDNQPQHF. The CDR3 bases are TGTGCCAGCAGCTTAGTGCCAGGCGACAATCAGCCCCAGCATTTT.

The chain employs TRBV27 and TRBJ1-4; unclear D gene. Germline V gene data show CDR1 as MNHEY and CDR2 as SMNVEV (reference sequence). CDR3 size: 14 residues. Trimming shortened V by 1 base and J by 5 bases, and 8 bases separated the two germline ends. The CDR3 sequence is CASSLFGVNEKLFF. In nucleotides, the CDR3 is TGTGCCAGCAGTTTATTCGGAGTCAATGAAAAACTGTTTTTT.

The chain recombines TRBV4-1 with TRBJ2-1, with D maybe TRBD1 (6 bases). V was clipped by 1 base and J by 4 bases, with 17 bases between them. CDR1 and CDR2 (germline): MGHRA, YSYEKL. The CDR3 covers 17 residues. In DNA form, the CDR3 reads TGCGCCAGCAGCCAAGTTAGGTCGCGACAGGTATACAATGAGCAGTTCTTC. Amino acid sequence: CASSQVRSRQVYNEQFF.

CDR3 region: CASSLSVGRTYEQYF. The CDR3 nucleotides read TGTGCCAGCAGTTTATCGGTGGGCAGGACCTACGAGCAGTACTTC. The rearrangement joins TRBV27 to TRBJ2-7; D gene uncertain. Germline V CDR1 and CDR2: MNHEY, SMNVEV (reference sequence). This CDR3 region has 15 residues. The germline V and J ends were trimmed by 0 bases and 2 bases, with 11 bases remaining between them.

This clone was detected once. The chain employs TRBV5-8 and TRBJ1-5, with TRBD1 matching 7 bases. Per the germline V gene, CDR1 is SGHTS and CDR2 is YDEGEE. Trimming at V came to 4 bases and at J to 0 bases, leaving 7 bases not matched to a gene. CDR3 length equals 16 residues. CDR3 sequence: CASSPGTDYSNQPQHF. The DNA for the CDR3 is TGTGCCAGCAGCCCCGGGACAGATTATAGCAATCAGCCCCAGCATTTT.

The V call is TRBV11-1, the J call TRBJ2-2; the D gene is possibly TRBD1 (5 bases). The germline V gene has CDR1 SGHAT and CDR2 FQDESV (reference sequence). With 7 bases removed from V and 4 bases from J, the gap between germline ends came to 13 bases. This CDR3 comprises 14 residues. The CDR3 DNA sequence: TGTGCCAGCACTACCCAGGGTCTCACCGGGGAGCTGTTTTTT. This gives the protein CASTTQGLTGELFF.

The chain employs TRBV5-4 and TRBJ2-7, with TRBD1 as a possible D gene (6 bases). Germline V CDR1 and CDR2: SGHNT, YYREEE (reference sequence). The CDR3 has 13 amino acids. V was trimmed by 0 bases and J by 4 bases, leaving 8 bases between them. This chain's CDR3 is CASSLDRAYEQYF. CDR3 bases: TGTGCCAGCAGCTTGGACAGGGCTTACGAGCAGTACTTC.

The V gene is TRBV19, the J gene TRBJ2-5; 7 nucleotides line up with TRBD1. CDR1 is LNHDA and CDR2 is SQIVND in the germline V gene (reference sequence). The CDR3 covers 15 residues. V trimming: 2 bases; J trimming: 4 bases; junction bases outside the gene matches: 7. This CDR3 is CASSIRGPFGETQYF. CDR3 sequence (DNA): TGTGCCAGTAGTATAAGGGGGCCTTTTGGAGAGACCCAGTACTTC.

V gene TRBV15 combines with J gene TRBJ2-1, with D perhaps matching TRBD1 (6 bases). V dropped 3 bases and J dropped 3 bases, with 12 bases sitting between them. This CDR3 spans 15 amino acids. Germline lookup yields CDR1 LNHNV and CDR2 YYDKDF (reference sequence). As DNA, the CDR3 is TGTGCCACCAGCAGTCACAGGGCCCGCTACAATGAGCAGTTCTTC. Its protein is CATSSHRARYNEQFF.

This clone was counted once. The chain joins TRBV30 to TRBJ1-3; D might be TRBD1 (6 bases). The CDR3 spans 15 residues. The germline V and J ends were trimmed by 1 base and 0 bases, with 10 bases remaining between them. From germline, CDR1 is GTSNPN and CDR2 SVGIG (reference sequence). CDR3 protein: CAWSGQANSGNTIYF. The CDR3 region has the DNA TGTGCCTGGAGTGGACAGGCCAACTCTGGAAACACCATATATTTT.